Listed below are T cell receptor beta chains from one sample, sequenced in a study of shared clonotypes between healthy human individuals. Data came from immunoSEQ multiplex PCR; TCRdb stores just in-frame clones and leaves some out. The sample lists some 1.1 million clones; approximately 75% were seen once. Source material: memory CD4+ T cells from PBMCs. All receptors derive from a man between 18 and 35 years old in good health. Some clones in this sample may be carry-over from other donors' samples. Both conserved end residues are part of each CDR3. The order of the fields is clone size, J gene, V gene, CDR3 length, D gene, CDR3 DNA, CDR3 protein. D genes are given only for firm matches. Not all rows give a size; the values are once, few, many and, for expanded clones, a class.

clone size: many
J gene: TRBJ2-7
V gene: TRBV5-4
CDR3 length: 15
D gene: TRBD2
CDR3 DNA: TGTGCCAGCAGCAACGAGGGACTAGCGTACTACGAGCAGTACTTC
CDR3 protein: CASSNEGLAYYEQYF

clone size: NA
J gene: TRBJ2-2
V gene: TRBV7-8
CDR3 length: 15
D gene: TRBD2
CDR3 DNA: TGTGCCAGCGGCGAGACTAGCGGGAGAGCCGGGGAGCTGTTTTTT
CDR3 protein: CASGETSGRAGELFF

clone size: NA
J gene: TRBJ2-7
V gene: TRBV11-2
CDR3 length: 15
D gene: TRBD1
CDR3 DNA: TGTGCCAGCAGCCAGACAGGGGGGCCCTCCTACGAGCAGTACTTC
CDR3 protein: CASSQTGGPSYEQYF

clone size: once
J gene: TRBJ1-4
V gene: TRBV15
CDR3 length: 17
D gene: NA
CDR3 DNA: TGTGCCACCAGCAGAACCCCCCGGGGAGGGAGCAATGAAAAACTGTTTTTT
CDR3 protein: CATSRTPRGGSNEKLFF

clone size: NA
J gene: TRBJ2-1
V gene: TRBV5-5
CDR3 length: 16
D gene: TRBD2
CDR3 DNA: TGTGCCAGCAATCCCTGGACTAGCGGGAGGGAGAGTGAGCAGTTCTTC
CDR3 protein: CASNPWTSGRESEQFF

clone size: NA
J gene: TRBJ1-3
V gene: TRBV19
CDR3 length: 16
D gene: TRBD1
CDR3 DNA: TGTGCCAGTAGTATCATCCCCGGGACAGGCGCCCACTGGTGCTATTTT
CDR3 protein: CASSIIPGTGAHWCYF

clone size: NA
J gene: TRBJ2-1
V gene: TRBV7-3
CDR3 length: 15
D gene: TRBD2
CDR3 DNA: TGTGCCAGCAGCTTAAACGGGAGGGCCGGGGATGAGCAGTTCTTC
CDR3 protein: CASSLNGRAGDEQFF

clone size: few
J gene: TRBJ1-5
V gene: TRBV6-4
CDR3 length: 13
D gene: NA
CDR3 DNA: TGTGCCAGCAGTGGGGACAGCAATCAGCCCCAGCATTTT
CDR3 protein: CASSGDSNQPQHF

clone size: NA
J gene: TRBJ1-2
V gene: TRBV5-1
CDR3 length: 17
D gene: NA
CDR3 DNA: TGCGCCAGCAGCCCAGACCCGGGGGTGTTGGCTAACTATGGCTACACCTTC
CDR3 protein: CASSPDPGVLANYGYTF

clone size: NA
J gene: TRBJ2-3
V gene: TRBV27
CDR3 length: 15
D gene: NA
CDR3 DNA: TGTGCCAGCAGTTTACAGGCGAGGACGACAGATACGCAGTATTTT
CDR3 protein: CASSLQARTTDTQYF

clone size: few
J gene: TRBJ1-2
V gene: TRBV7-9
CDR3 length: 14
D gene: NA
CDR3 DNA: TGTGCCAGCAGCTCCGACCACCCGGCGGGGGGCTACACCTTC
CDR3 protein: CASSSDHPAGGYTF

clone size: NA
J gene: TRBJ2-2
V gene: TRBV9
CDR3 length: 17
D gene: NA
CDR3 DNA: TGTGCCAGCAGCGTGCGAGCGCCGGGATGGAACACCGGGGAGCTGTTTTTT
CDR3 protein: CASSVRAPGWNTGELFF

clone size: NA
J gene: TRBJ1-1
V gene: TRBV29-1
CDR3 length: 13
D gene: NA
CDR3 DNA: TGCAGCGCCCGTGGGGGGCCAAACACTGAAGCTTTCTTT
CDR3 protein: CSARGGPNTEAFF

clone size: NA
J gene: TRBJ1-3
V gene: TRBV2
CDR3 length: 15
D gene: TRBD1
CDR3 DNA: TGTGCCAGCAGTACGACAGGGCCGCCTGGAGACACCATATATTTT
CDR3 protein: CASSTTGPPGDTIYF

clone size: NA
J gene: TRBJ2-7
V gene: TRBV5-3
CDR3 length: 13
D gene: NA
CDR3 DNA: TGTGCCAGGGAGAGACAGGGAGGGTACGAGCAGTACTTC
CDR3 protein: CARERQGGYEQYF

clone size: NA
J gene: TRBJ2-1
V gene: TRBV2
CDR3 length: 15
D gene: NA
CDR3 DNA: TGTGCCAGCAGTCCCTCCGCCGGTCTCTACAATGAGCAGTTCTTC
CDR3 protein: CASSPSAGLYNEQFF

clone size: NA
J gene: TRBJ2-2
V gene: TRBV5-1
CDR3 length: 17
D gene: TRBD1
CDR3 DNA: TGCGCCAGCAGCATCGGACAGGACATAAGGAACACCGGGGAGCTGTTTTTT
CDR3 protein: CASSIGQDIRNTGELFF